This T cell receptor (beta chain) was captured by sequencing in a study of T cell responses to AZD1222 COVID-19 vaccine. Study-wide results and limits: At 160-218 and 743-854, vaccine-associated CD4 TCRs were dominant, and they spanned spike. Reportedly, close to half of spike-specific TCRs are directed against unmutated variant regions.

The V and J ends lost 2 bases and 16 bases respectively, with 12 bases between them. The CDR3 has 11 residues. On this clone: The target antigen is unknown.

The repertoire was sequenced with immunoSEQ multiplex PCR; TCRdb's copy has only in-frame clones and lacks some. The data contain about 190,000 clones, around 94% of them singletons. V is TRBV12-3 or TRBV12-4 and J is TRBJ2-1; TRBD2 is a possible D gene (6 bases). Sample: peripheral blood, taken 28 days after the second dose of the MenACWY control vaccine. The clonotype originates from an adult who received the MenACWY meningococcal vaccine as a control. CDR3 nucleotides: TGTGCCAGCAGTTTAAAATTGGGACTCTTCTTC. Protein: CASSLKLGLFF.